These 29 T cell receptor beta chains came from one sample sequenced in a study of shared clonotypes between healthy human individuals. Data came from immunoSEQ multiplex PCR; TCRdb stores just in-frame clones and leaves some out. The sample has around 510,000 clones, about 96% seen once. The specimen was naive CD4+ T cells sorted from blood. Subset reported: CD45RA+ positively selected. The receptors shown here come from a woman aged 25 to 39 in good health.

This chain connects TRBV10-1 to TRBJ2-7; 10 positions match TRBD2. J was trimmed by 1 base and V by 5 bases; bases with no gene match: 2. The V gene's germline CDR1 is WNHNN and CDR2 SYGVQD (reference sequence). CDR3 size: 14 residues. CDR3 DNA: TGCGCCAGCAGTAGGACTAGCGGATCCTACGAGCAGTACTTC. This encodes CASSRTSGSYEQYF.

The CDR3 DNA reads TGTGCCAGCTCACCACCGACAGGGTGGGGCGAAAAACTGTTTTTT. Encoded protein: CASSPPTGWGEKLFF. V usage is TRBV18 and J usage is TRBJ1-4, with TRBD1 identical over 7 bases. CDR3 size: 15 residues. V dropped 0 bases and J dropped 8; count of bases not matched to a gene: 6. From germline, CDR1 is KGHSH and CDR2 LQKENI.

The V and J genes are TRBV5-1 and TRBJ1-5; tentatively, D is TRBD1 (6 bases). Trimming left V 2 bases short and J 5 bases short, with 17 bases between. Germline V gene sequence: CDR1 SGHRS, CDR2 YFSETQ. This CDR3 contains 16 residues. The CDR3 loop reads CASSLSGETPHQPQHF. The CDR3 DNA is TGCGCCAGCAGCTTATCAGGGGAGACACCCCATCAGCCCCAGCATTTT.

Concerning this clone: The same CDR3 is also encoded by other DNA sequences in this sample. The rearrangement joins TRBV28 to TRBJ2-3; D is undetermined. CDR1 and CDR2 from the germline V gene are MDHEN and SYDVKM. The CDR3 has 12 residues. Between the trimmed V and J ends, which lost 3 bases and 3 bases, there was a span of 4 bases. CDR3 sequence (DNA): TGTGCCAGCAGTTTTAGTACAGATACGCAGTATTTT. Amino acids: CASSFSTDTQYF. Variable domain in full (rest from reference TRBV28 and TRBJ2-3): DVKVTQSSRYLVKRTGEKVFLECVQDMDHENMFWYRQDPGLGLRLIYFSYDVKMKEKGDIPEGYSVSREKKERFSLILESASTNQTSMYLCASSFSTDTQYFGPGTRLTVL.

This chain connects TRBV19 to TRBJ1-1, with 7 bases identical to TRBD1. The CDR3 length is 14 residues. V gave up 7 bases and J gave up 6 bases; unmatched junction bases: 11. Germline V lookup: CDR1 LNHDA, CDR2 SQIVND (reference sequence). CDR3 residues: CASKEGTVGAEAFF. CDR3 DNA sequence: TGTGCCAGTAAGGAGGGGACAGTCGGGGCTGAAGCTTTCTTT.

The chain joins TRBV27 to TRBJ2-7; no definite D call. Trimming took off 6 bases at V and 1 base at J, with 13 bases between the two ends. This CDR3 has 14 amino acids. Germline V gene lookup returns CDR1 MNHEY and CDR2 SMNVEV (reference sequence). This CDR3 reads CASSQTFESYEQYF. The CDR3 region has the DNA TGTGCCAGCAGCCAGACGTTTGAGTCCTACGAGCAGTACTTC.

V usage is TRBV5-1 and J usage is TRBJ2-7; TRBD2 matches at 14 bases. There are 20 residues in the CDR3. Germline trimming cut 4 bases from V and 2 bases from J; bases unmatched to any gene: 17. CDR1 and CDR2 (germline): SGHRS, YFSETQ. CDR3 amino acids: CASSRTTGLAGVRLPYEQYF. DNA of the CDR3: TGCGCCAGCAGCCGAACAACGGGACTAGCGGGAGTGCGCCTTCCCTACGAGCAGTACTTC.

The chain links TRBV7-9 to TRBJ1-2; maybe TRBD1 (5 bases). The V gene lost 5 bases and the J gene lost 6 bases, with 19 bases spanning the gap. Germline CDR1 and CDR2: SEHNR and FQNEAQ (reference sequence). This CDR3 is 15 amino acids long. The DNA of the CDR3 is TGTGCCAGCAGCCTAAGGGACGTGGACAAGGATGGCTACACCTTC. This codes for CASSLRDVDKDGYTF. Using reference TRBV7-9 and TRBJ1-2 for the parts outside the CDR3, the full variable domain is DTGVSQNPRHKITKRGQNVTFRCDPISEHNRLYWYRQTLGQGPEFLTYFQNEAQLEKSRLLSDRFSAERPKGSFSTLEIQRTEQGDSAMYLCASSLRDVDKDGYTFGSGTRLTVV.

The chain couples TRBV6-1 to TRBJ2-3; TRBD1 might be the D (5 bases). This CDR3 comprises 12 residues. V was cut by 2 bases and J by 7 bases, with 7 bases left in between. The germline CDR1 and CDR2 sequences are MNHNS and SASEGT. The CDR3 region has the DNA TGTGCCAGCAGTGAAAGGACAAATACGCAGTATTTT. It is translated as CASSERTNTQYF.

This chain's CDR3 is CAWSAAGTHNQPQHF. DNA of the CDR3: TGTGCCTGGAGCGCCGCCGGGACACACAATCAGCCCCAGCATTTT. V is TRBV30 and J is TRBJ1-5; tentative D call: TRBD1 (6 bases). CDR3 size: 15 residues. The germline V gene has CDR1 GTSNPN and CDR2 SVGIG (reference sequence). Trimming took 3 bases from V and 3 from J, leaving 15 bases between them.

The rearrangement joins TRBV16 to TRBJ1-5, with D hard to call. Germline lookup yields CDR1 KGHSY and CDR2 FQNENV. V shed 6 bases and J shed 2 bases, with 14 bases lying between them. The CDR3 consists of 15 residues. The CDR3 region is CASRGGGIGNQPQHF. The CDR3 nucleotides read TGTGCCAGCAGGGGCGGAGGGATAGGCAATCAGCCCCAGCATTTT. The full variable domain, in which reference TRBV16 and TRBJ1-5 provide the parts outside the CDR3, is GEEVAQTPKHLVRGEGQKAKLYCAPIKGHSYVFWYQQVLKNEFKFLISFQNENVFDETGMPKERFSAKCLPNSPCSLEIQATKLEDSAVYFCASRGGGIGNQPQHFGDGTRLSIL.

The V call is TRBV4-2, the J call TRBJ2-1; TRBD2 matches at 8 bases. The trim removed 4 bases at V and 0 bases at J, leaving 2 bases unmatched. The CDR3 is 15 residues long. CDR1 is LGHNA and CDR2 is YNFKEQ in the germline V gene. CDR3 protein: CASSPSGSSYNEQFF. The CDR3 region has the DNA TGTGCCAGCAGCCCAAGCGGGAGCTCCTACAATGAGCAGTTCTTC.

The chain is built from TRBV11-1 and TRBJ2-7; TRBD2 agrees at 8 bases. The CDR3 is made up of 15 amino acids. Germline V lookup: CDR1 SGHAT, CDR2 FQDESV (reference sequence). The V gene end was trimmed by 0 bases and the J gene end by 3 bases; junction bases not matched to a gene: 4. CDR3 DNA: TGTGCCAGCAGCTTAGCGGACGGGGGGGGCTACGAGCAGTACTTC. As protein: CASSLADGGGYEQYF.

This chain joins TRBV28 and TRBJ2-5; 8 bases align to TRBD1. The better agreement between TRBJ2-7 and the DNA end casts doubt on the J call. CDR1 is MDHEN, CDR2 SYDVKM, per germline. This CDR3 has 12 residues. This CDR3 reads CATRQGSYEQYF. CDR3 bases: TGTGCCACCCGACAGGGGTCCTACGAGCAGTACTTC.

The rearrangement joins TRBV4-1 to TRBJ2-1; 13 positions match TRBD2. With 6 bases clipped from V and 9 bases from J, the junction kept 14 bases outside the gene matches. From germline, CDR1 is MGHRA and CDR2 YSYEKL. This CDR3 comprises 17 residues. CDR3 DNA sequence: TGCGCCAGCAGTCCTATCCCGGGACTAGCGGGACGGGGTGAGCAGTTCTTC. This sequence encodes CASSPIPGLAGRGEQFF.

The chain joins TRBV6-5 to TRBJ1-1; a possible D gene is TRBD1 (5 bases). Germline loops: CDR1 MNHEY, CDR2 SVGAGI. The CDR3 spans 15 residues. Trimming removed 1 base from V and 5 bases from J, with 14 bases in between. The chain's CDR3 is CASSYFGAQGTEAFF. DNA for the CDR3: TGTGCCAGCAGTTACTTCGGGGCCCAAGGGACTGAAGCTTTCTTT.

This clone has only one observation. V is TRBV2 and J is TRBJ2-3, with unresolved D. Trimming pared 0 bases from V and 2 bases from J, leaving 9 bases between. Germline-derived CDR1 and CDR2 are SNHLY and FYNNEI. CDR3 size: 15 residues. CDR3 nucleotides: TGTGCCAGCAGTGAAGCGGGCAGATTCACAGATACGCAGTATTTT. Encoded protein: CASSEAGRFTDTQYF.

This chain connects TRBV19 to TRBJ2-5; no clear D. Germline CDR1 reads LNHDA; CDR2 reads SQIVND (reference sequence). V was trimmed by 8 bases and J by 5 bases, leaving 15 bases between them. The CDR3 loop spans 13 amino acids. The chain's CDR3 is CASSRVLKETQYF. CDR3 coding DNA: TGTGCCAGTTCGCGCGTCCTCAAGGAGACCCAGTACTTC.

V is TRBV19 and J is TRBJ2-7; TRBD1 matches 7 bases. The CDR3 covers 16 residues. Per the germline V gene, CDR1 is LNHDA and CDR2 is SQIVND (reference sequence). V was clipped by 6 bases and J by 0 bases; unmatched bases: 11. The CDR3 DNA sequence: TGTGCCAGTAGGGTAAACGGACAGGAGAGCTCCTACGAGCAGTACTTC. Translating gives CASRVNGQESSYEQYF. The full variable domain, its missing parts supplied by reference TRBV19 and TRBJ2-7, is DGGITQSPKYLFRKEGQNVTLSCEQNLNHDAMYWYRQDPGQGLRLIYYSQIVNDFQKGDIAEGYSVSREKKESFPLTVTSAQKNPTAFYLCASRVNGQESSYEQYFGPGTRLTVT.

J is TRBJ2-5 and V is TRBV4-2; possible D gene TRBD2, 5 bases. V was pared by 0 bases and J by 11 bases, with 22 bases between. From germline, CDR1 is LGHNA and CDR2 YNFKEQ. This CDR3 is built from 16 residues. The DNA for the CDR3 is TGTGCCAGCAGCCAAGATCAGACGCGGGCGAGATCGGAGCAGTACTTC. As protein: CASSQDQTRARSEQYF.

The chain employs TRBV9 and TRBJ2-2; no firm D call. Germline V gene lookup returns CDR1 SGDLS and CDR2 YYNGEE. The CDR3 is 16 amino acids. V was clipped by 3 bases and J by 1 base, with 13 bases between them. DNA of the CDR3: TGTGCCAGCAGCGCGCCAGAAAGACAGAACACCGGGGAGCTGTTTTTT. Encoded protein: CASSAPERQNTGELFF.

The chain carries TRBV6-5 and TRBJ1-6; D possibly corresponds to TRBD1 (6 bases). The V gene lost 0 bases and the J gene lost 10 bases, with 13 bases spanning the gap. Germline CDR1 is MNHEY and CDR2 is SVGAGI. The CDR3 totals 15 residues. This CDR3 is CASSYSGGVGSPLHF. CDR3 sequence (DNA): TGTGCCAGCAGTTACTCAGGGGGGGTAGGATCACCCCTCCACTTT.

The genes are TRBV2 and TRBJ2-7; 8 nucleotides match TRBD2. Germline CDR1 reads SNHLY; CDR2 reads FYNNEI. V gave up 9 bases and J gave up 3 bases; unmatched junction bases: 7. The CDR3 totals 13 residues. The CDR3 is CASKRERDYEQYF. In DNA, the CDR3 is TGTGCCAGTAAGCGGGAGAGGGACTACGAGCAGTACTTC.

This clone appeared once. The rearrangement uses TRBV2 and TRBJ2-2; D is unresolved. V lost 4 bases and J lost 6, with 12 bases in between. The length of the CDR3 is 14 residues. The germline gives CDR1 SNHLY, CDR2 FYNNEI. The CDR3, as DNA: TGTGCCAGCAGTGGACAAGACCTACCCGGGGAGCTGTTTTTT. Translated: CASSGQDLPGELFF.

The gene calls are TRBV7-9 and TRBJ1-2; 10 bases align to TRBD1. Germline V CDR1 and CDR2: SEHNR, FQNEAQ (reference sequence). This CDR3 contains 16 residues. Trimming cost V 5 bases and J 7 bases; bases outside gene matches: 13. The CDR3 DNA reads as TGTGCCAGCAGCGACGACAGGGGGCTTGACTATAGTGGCTACACCTTC. Its translation is CASSDDRGLDYSGYTF.

In the case of this clone: No DNA is shown, since the ends of the CDR3 on it are uncertain; the CDR3 is the one TCRdb lists. The chain combines TRBV6-5 with TRBJ2-3. Germline CDR1 and CDR2: MNHEY and SVGAGI. The CDR3 is 14 residues long, ends included. Here the CDR3 reads CASSSSGPTDTQYF.

This clone was seen a single time. The genes are TRBV28 and TRBJ2-7, with 7 bases identical to TRBD1. The germline V gene encodes CDR1 MDHEN and CDR2 SYDVKM. V trimming: 4 bases; J trimming: 4 bases; junction bases outside the gene matches: 7. The CDR3 runs to 14 residues. This CDR3 is CASSSNRGKYEQYF. CDR3 bases: TGTGCCAGCAGTTCAAACAGGGGAAAATACGAGCAGTACTTC.

The chain links TRBV7-9 to TRBJ2-1; weak D call: TRBD1 (5 bases). Trimming took off 5 bases at V and 6 bases at J, with 17 bases between the two ends. The germline CDR1 and CDR2 sequences are SEHNR and FQNEAQ (reference sequence). CDR3 length: 15 residues. CDR3 residues: CASSPRTTVLNEQFF. The CDR3 nucleotides read TGTGCCAGCAGCCCGCGGACAACCGTACTCAATGAGCAGTTCTTC.

The table lists this clone with a count of one. The chain recombines TRBV4-1 with TRBJ2-1; 8 nucleotides match TRBD2. Germline V gene sequence: CDR1 MGHRA, CDR2 YSYEKL. Losses at the gene ends were 6 bases for V and 10 bases for J; bases not matched to a gene: 8. There are 13 residues in the CDR3. As DNA, the CDR3 is TGCGCCAGCAGACACATAGCGGGGTGGGAGCAGTTCTTC. Translated, it gives CASRHIAGWEQFF.